The T cell receptor beta chain described here comes from a study of brain T cells in children with intractable seizures. Regarding the study as a whole: Pre-surgery blood may have been undersampled, hiding some clones. HCMV serostatus was not known, and viral specificity came from CDR3 similarity only.

Only cases whose brain tissue showed the highest T cell transcript signatures were sequenced. At least one anti-epileptic drug was given before surgery. CDR3 size: 17 residues. CDR1 and CDR2 (germline): LNHDA, SQIVND (reference sequence). Trimming removed 1 base at V and 0 bases at J, with 15 bases between. The repertoire was sequenced with immunoSEQ multiplex PCR; TCRdb's copy has only in-frame clones and lacks some. The table lists around 44,000 clones, around nine tenths of them singletons, with roughly 6% in the top ten. Remarks on this clone: Its antigen is undetermined.

This clonotype was sampled from a girl aged 2 to 9 with tuberous sclerosis and intractable seizures. The chain has TRBV19 and TRBJ1-2; D not certain. Sample: peripheral blood, taken at surgery. DNA for the CDR3: TGTGCCAGTAGTATAGCCTACACTGCGGGAACTAACTATGGCTACACCTTC. This codes for CASSIAYTAGTNYGYTF.